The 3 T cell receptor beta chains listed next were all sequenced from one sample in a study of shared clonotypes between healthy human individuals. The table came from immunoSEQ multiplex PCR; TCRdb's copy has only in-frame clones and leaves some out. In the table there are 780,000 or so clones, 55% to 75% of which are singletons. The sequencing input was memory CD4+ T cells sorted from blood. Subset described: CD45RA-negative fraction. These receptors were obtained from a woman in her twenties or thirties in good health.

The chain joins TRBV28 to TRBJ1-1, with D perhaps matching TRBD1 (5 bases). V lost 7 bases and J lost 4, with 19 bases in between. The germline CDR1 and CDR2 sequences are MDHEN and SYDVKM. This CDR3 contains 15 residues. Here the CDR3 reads CASILGGTLGTEAFF. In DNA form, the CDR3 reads TGTGCCAGCATCCTGGGGGGGACCCTAGGCACTGAAGCTTTCTTT.

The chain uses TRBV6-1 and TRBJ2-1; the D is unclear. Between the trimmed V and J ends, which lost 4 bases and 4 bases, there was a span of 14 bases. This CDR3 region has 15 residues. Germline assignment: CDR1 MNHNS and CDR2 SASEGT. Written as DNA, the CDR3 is TGTGCCAGCAGTGGGGATCGGCGAGAGTACAATGAGCAGTTCTTC. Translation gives CASSGDRREYNEQFF.

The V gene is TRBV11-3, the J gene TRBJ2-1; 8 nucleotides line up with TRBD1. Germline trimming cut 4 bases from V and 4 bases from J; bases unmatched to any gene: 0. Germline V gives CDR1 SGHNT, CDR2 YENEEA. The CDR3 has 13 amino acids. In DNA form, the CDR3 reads TGTGCCAGCAGCTGGACAGGGTACAATGAGCAGTTCTTC. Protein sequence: CASSWTGYNEQFF.